This T cell receptor (beta chain) was recovered during a study of blood T cell repertoires in COVID-19. Whole-study context: PBMCs, B-cell-depleted T cells, or T cells provided the cDNA or gDNA that made up the material.

Using immunoSEQ multiplex PCR, the repertoire was profiled, and TCRdb retains in-frame clones only, with some absent. The table lists around 300,000 clones, about nine tenths of them singletons. The ends were cut back, 3 bases at V and 5 bases at J, with 17 bases in the middle. The germline gives CDR1 SGHDT, CDR2 YYEEEE. The CDR3 loop spans 15 amino acids. The cohort comprised adults aged about 18 to 90 years residing in approximately 25 US areas. Donors of Cohort 3 who recovered were those that had two negative PCRs, clearance, or symptom resolution. The sample was PBMCs or T cells enriched from blood (not recorded which). The TCR comes from a woman aged 55-75 years who had recovered from COVID-19. V usage is TRBV5-6 and J usage is TRBJ1-2; D possibly corresponds to TRBD1 (6 bases). Here the CDR3 reads CASSSVHRVGYGYTF. DNA of the CDR3: TGTGCCAGCAGCTCGGTGCACAGGGTAGGGTATGGCTACACCTTC.